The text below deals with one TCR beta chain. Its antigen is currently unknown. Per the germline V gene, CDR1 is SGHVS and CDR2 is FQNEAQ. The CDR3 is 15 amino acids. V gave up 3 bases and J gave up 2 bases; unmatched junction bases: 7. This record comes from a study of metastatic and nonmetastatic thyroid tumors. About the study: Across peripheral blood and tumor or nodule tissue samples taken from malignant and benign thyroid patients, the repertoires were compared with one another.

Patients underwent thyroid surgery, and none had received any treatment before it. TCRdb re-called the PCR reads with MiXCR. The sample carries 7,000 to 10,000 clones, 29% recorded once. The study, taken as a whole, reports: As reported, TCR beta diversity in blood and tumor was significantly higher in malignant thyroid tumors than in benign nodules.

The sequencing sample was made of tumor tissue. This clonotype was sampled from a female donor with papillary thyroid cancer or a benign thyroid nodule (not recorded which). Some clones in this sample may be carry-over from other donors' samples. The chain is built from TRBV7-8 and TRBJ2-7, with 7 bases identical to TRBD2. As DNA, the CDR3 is TGTGCCAGCAGCTTTGGCGTAGCGGGTCCCTACGAGCAGTACTTC. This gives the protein CASSFGVAGPYEQYF. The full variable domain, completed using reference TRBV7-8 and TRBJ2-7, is GAGVSQSPRYKVAKRGQDVALRCDPISGHVSLFWYQQALGQGPEFLTYFQNEAQLDKSGLPSDRFFAERPEGSVSTLKIQRTQQEDSAVYLCASSFGVAGPYEQYFGPGTRLTVT.